What follows describes a single TCR beta chain. The entry originates in a study of blood T cell repertoires in COVID-19. V gave up 1 base and J gave up 2 bases; unmatched junction bases: 5. CDR1 SGHNT and CDR2 YYREEE come from the germline V gene (reference sequence). The CDR3 totals 17 residues. Clones were read by immunoSEQ multiplex PCR, and TCRdb kept only the in-frame ones, dropping some. The profile shows fewer than 250,000 clones, about 90% of them singletons. The sequence derives from a woman aged 65 to 85 with acute or convalescent COVID-19. The V and J genes are TRBV5-4 and TRBJ2-1, with 11 bases that match TRBD2. Sequencing was performed on peripheral blood. This chain's CDR3 is CASSLSASGRTYNEQFF. Written as DNA, the CDR3 is TGTGCCAGCAGCTTGAGTGCTAGCGGGAGGACCTACAATGAGCAGTTCTTC.